The clone carrying this T cell receptor (beta chain) is deemed medium-sized. The sample comes from a study of spatial heterogeneity in lung cancer. The CDR3 contains 11 residues. The ends were cut back, 3 bases at V and 6 bases at J, with 8 bases in the middle. Germline CDR1 SQVTM, CDR2 ANQGSEA. TCR cDNA molecules each carried a unique molecular identifier. TCRdb re-derived calls from the 5' RACE reads in MiXCR, one entry per CDR3 protein. Of around 29,000 distinct CDR3 sequences listed, over 9.5% are singletons. Regarding time point: blood at routine non-recurrence follow-up after resection. The V and J genes are TRBV29-1 and TRBJ1-1; unclear D gene. This TCR was recovered from a female donor with early-stage non-small cell lung cancer. This material consisted of PBMCs, taken at follow-up. DNA for the CDR3: TGCAGCGTTGACCCAGGATCTGAAGCTTTCTTT. This codes for CSVDPGSEAFF. The entire variable domain, with the rest obtained from reference TRBV29-1 and TRBJ1-1, is as follows: SAVISQKPSRDICQRGTSLTIQCQVDSQVTMMFWYRQQPGQSLTLIATANQGSEATYESGFVIDKFPISRPNLTFSTLTVSNMSPEDSSIYLCSVDPGSEAFFGQGTRLTVV.